These 10 T cell receptor beta chains were sequenced from one sample in a study of blood T cell repertoires in COVID-19 (dated by TCRdb to the early 2020s). Library method: the immunoSEQ multiplex PCR assay. TCRdb limited this immuneACCESS table to in-frame rearrangements with V and J called. A share of clones is missing; checked studies link under half to unresolved V genes, and the rest is unexplained. The sample includes about 170,000 clones, with about 85% observed a single time. The top ten clones comprise 1% to 1.5% of the sample. The material sequenced was peripheral blood. Receptors originate from a man aged 55 to 70 who had recovered from COVID-19.

This clone has a single count. The chain couples TRBV6-5 to TRBJ1-5; D unclear. The CDR3 is 14 amino acids. Trimming removed 6 bases at V and 4 bases at J, with 13 bases between. Germline V gives CDR1 MNHEY, CDR2 SVGAGI. The CDR3 loop is CASRRGALNQPQHF. The CDR3 DNA sequence: TGTGCCAGCAGGCGGGGAGCCCTTAATCAGCCCCAGCATTTT.

The chain uses TRBV6-2 or TRBV6-3 and TRBJ1-6; possibly TRBD1 for D (5 bases). V was clipped by 5 bases and J by 7 bases, with 12 bases between them. This CDR3 spans 14 amino acids. Germline values: CDR1 MNHEY, CDR2 SVGEGT. The CDR3 sequence is CASSGGTGNSPLHF. The CDR3 bases are TGTGCCAGCAGTGGAGGGACGGGGAATTCACCCCTCCACTTT.

The chain recombines TRBV12-3 or TRBV12-4 with TRBJ2-5, with D perhaps TRBD2 (5 bases). This CDR3 is 13 amino acids long. V was clipped by 3 bases and J by 5 bases, with 10 bases between them. The CDR3 sequence is CASSFGGEETQYF. The CDR3 coding sequence is TGTGCCAGCAGTTTTGGAGGCGAGGAGACCCAGTACTTC.

The chain is built from TRBV19 and TRBJ1-3; D remains unclear. Germline V CDR1 and CDR2: LNHDA, SQIVND (reference sequence). The CDR3 runs 14 residues. V was shortened by 4 bases and J by 0 bases, with 7 bases between the two germline ends. The CDR3 sequence: CASSTGFSGNTIYF. DNA of the CDR3: TGTGCCAGTAGTACAGGATTCTCTGGAAACACCATATATTTT.

This chain connects TRBV5-1 to TRBJ2-1; 12 bases map to TRBD2. This CDR3 region has 17 residues. Germline values: CDR1 SGHRS, CDR2 YFSETQ. V shed 4 bases and J 3 bases; nucleotides not matched to a gene: 8. The CDR3 DNA reads TGCGCCAGCAGCCCCCCTGGACTAGCGGGGTACTACAATGAGCAGTTCTTC. Protein sequence: CASSPPGLAGYYNEQFF.

V and J are TRBV30 and TRBJ1-1; D may be TRBD1 (6 bases). The CDR3 length is 12 residues. Deletions cut 4 bases from V and 5 bases from J, with 11 bases between. Germline-derived CDR1 and CDR2 are GTSNPN and SVGIG (reference sequence). This CDR3 reads CAWTPQGTEAFF. The CDR3 DNA sequence: TGTGCCTGGACCCCTCAGGGGACTGAAGCTTTCTTT.

V and J are TRBV21-1 and TRBJ1-2; the table gives TRBD1 as D, unverified against the DNA. TRBV21-1 corresponds to a pseudogene. The CDR3 covers 17 residues. The CDR3 protein is CASSTSQGVLKIYGYTF. The CDR3 DNA sequence: TGTGCCAGCAGCACTAGTCAGGGCGTACTGAAGATCTATGGCTACACCTTC.

The rearrangement joins TRBV18 to TRBJ2-5; 8 bases fit TRBD2. The CDR3 has 14 residues. Germline V CDR1 and CDR2: KGHSH, LQKENI. The J segment lost 3 bases and the V segment lost 4 bases, leaving 4 bases of the junction unmatched. This chain's CDR3 is CASSLNGGEETQYF. The CDR3, as DNA: TGTGCCAGCTCACTGAACGGGGGGGAAGAGACCCAGTACTTC. The full variable domain, completed using reference TRBV18 and TRBJ2-5, is NAGVMQNPRHLVRRRGQEARLRCSPMKGHSHVYWYRQLPEEGLKFMVYLQKENIIDESGMPKERFSAEFPKEGPSILRIQQVVRGDSAAYFCASSLNGGEETQYFGPGTRLLVL.

A single count supports this clone. The chain employs TRBV19 and TRBJ2-1; TRBD2 aligns across 10 bases. Looked up from germline, CDR1 is LNHDA and CDR2 is SQIVND (reference sequence). The CDR3 totals 14 residues. Unmatched junction bases numbered 8, after V lost 5 bases and J lost 10 bases. The CDR3 DNA reads TGTGCCAGTAGTCGCGGGACTAGCGATCAAGAGCAGTTCTTC. Translated: CASSRGTSDQEQFF.

The V call is TRBV28, the J call TRBJ2-5; tentative D call: TRBD1 (6 bases). The CDR3 consists of 14 residues. Germline V lookup: CDR1 MDHEN, CDR2 SYDVKM. V dropped 8 bases and J dropped 4 bases, with 17 bases sitting between them. The CDR3 nucleotides are TGTGCCAGCGCCCTCCGCAGGGGATTAGAGACCCAGTACTTC. Its protein product is CASALRRGLETQYF.